The 5 T cell receptor beta chains below were found in one sample sequenced in a study of cytotoxic CD8 clonotypes in ibrutinib-treated CLL. The method was immunoSEQ multiplex PCR; TCRdb's version includes in-frame clones alone and lacks a portion of them. The repertoire consists of 150,000 to 250,000 clones, with approximately 72% occurring once and the leading ten covering roughly 13%. Material: PBMCs, obtained after 24 months of ibrutinib treatment. These receptors originate from a human donor with chronic lymphocytic leukemia.

The rearrangement joins TRBV6-5 to TRBJ2-7, with D perhaps TRBD1 (5 bases). The CDR3 spans 12 residues. V lost 8 bases and J 7 bases, leaving 15 bases between the germline ends. Per the germline V gene, CDR1 is MNHEY and CDR2 is SVGAGI. The DNA for the CDR3 is TGTGCCAGCTCCGTTGGGGCTGAAGAGCAGTACTTC. This sequence encodes CASSVGAEEQYF.

V gene TRBV29-1 combines with J gene TRBJ2-7, with TRBD2 identical over 8 bases. This CDR3 has 13 amino acids. Per germline, CDR1 SQVTM and CDR2 ANQGSEA. Trimming took 4 bases from V and 4 from J; bases not matched to a gene: 6. In DNA, the CDR3 is TGCAGCGTTGTTAGCGGGATAAGGTACGAGCAGTACTTC. Protein: CSVVSGIRYEQYF.

This sequence joins TRBV30 and TRBJ2-2; 10 bases align to TRBD2. The CDR3 length is 16 residues. Germline V gene sequence: CDR1 GTSNPN, CDR2 SVGIG (reference sequence). Unmatched junction bases numbered 10, after V lost 1 base and J lost 8 bases. The chain's CDR3 is CAWSGVTSGSTGELFF. CDR3 sequence (DNA): TGTGCCTGGAGTGGGGTGACTAGCGGGTCTACAGGGGAGCTGTTTTTT.

V gene TRBV6-5 combines with J gene TRBJ2-7; 10 bases line up with TRBD2. J gave up 4 bases and V 4 bases, and 7 bases lay outside the gene matches. The germline gives CDR1 MNHEY, CDR2 SVGAGI. This CDR3 comprises 15 residues. The CDR3 coding sequence is TGTGCCAGCAGTTTGGAGACTAGCGGGTTTTACGAGCAGTACTTC. Translation gives CASSLETSGFYEQYF.

V usage is TRBV7-2 and J usage is TRBJ1-2; D gene uncertain. There are 16 residues in the CDR3. Germline CDR1 and CDR2: SGHTA and FQGNSA. The V gene lost 1 base and the J gene lost 6 bases, with 18 bases spanning the gap. As DNA, the CDR3 is TGTGCCAGCAGCTTAGTCCAATTTTTGGGTTTCGATGGCTACACCTTC. This gives the protein CASSLVQFLGFDGYTF.